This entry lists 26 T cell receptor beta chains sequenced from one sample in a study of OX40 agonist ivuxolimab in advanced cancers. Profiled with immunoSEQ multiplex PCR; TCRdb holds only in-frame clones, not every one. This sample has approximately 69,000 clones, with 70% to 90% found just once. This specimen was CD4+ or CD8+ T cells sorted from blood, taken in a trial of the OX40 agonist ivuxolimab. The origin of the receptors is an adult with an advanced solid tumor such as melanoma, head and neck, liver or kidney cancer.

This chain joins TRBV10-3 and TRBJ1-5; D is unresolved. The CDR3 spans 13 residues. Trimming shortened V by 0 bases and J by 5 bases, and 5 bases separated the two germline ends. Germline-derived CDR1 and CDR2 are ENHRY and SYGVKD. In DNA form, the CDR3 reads TGTGCCATCAGTGAGTCGAACGATCAGCCCCAGCATTTT. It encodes CAISESNDQPQHF.

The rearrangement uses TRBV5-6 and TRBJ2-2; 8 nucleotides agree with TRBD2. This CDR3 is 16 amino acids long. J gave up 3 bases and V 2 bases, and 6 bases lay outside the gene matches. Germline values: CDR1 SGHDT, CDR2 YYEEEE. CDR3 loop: CASSLRTSLYTGELFF. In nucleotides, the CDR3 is TGTGCCAGCAGCTTAAGGACTAGCCTGTACACCGGGGAGCTGTTTTTT.

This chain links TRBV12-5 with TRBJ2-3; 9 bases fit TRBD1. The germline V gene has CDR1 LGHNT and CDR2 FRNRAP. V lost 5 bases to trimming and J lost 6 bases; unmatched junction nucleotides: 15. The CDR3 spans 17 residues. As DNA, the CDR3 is TGTGCTAGTGGTCCCGGAGCCTACAGGGGGCCGAGGGATACGCAGTATTTT. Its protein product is CASGPGAYRGPRDTQYF.

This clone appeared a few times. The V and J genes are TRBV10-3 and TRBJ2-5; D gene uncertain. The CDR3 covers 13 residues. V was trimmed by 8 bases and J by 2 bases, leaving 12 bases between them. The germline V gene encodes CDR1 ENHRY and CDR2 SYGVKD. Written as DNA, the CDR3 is TGTGCCATCTTGCGGACCCTGCAAGAGACCCAGTACTTC. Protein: CAILRTLQETQYF.

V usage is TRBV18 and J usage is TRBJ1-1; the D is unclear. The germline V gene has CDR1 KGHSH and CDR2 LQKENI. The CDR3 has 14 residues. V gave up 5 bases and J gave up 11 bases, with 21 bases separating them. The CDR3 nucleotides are TGTGCCAGCTCAAGGGCCGGACTAGGACCCGATGCTTTCTTT. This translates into CASSRAGLGPDAFF.

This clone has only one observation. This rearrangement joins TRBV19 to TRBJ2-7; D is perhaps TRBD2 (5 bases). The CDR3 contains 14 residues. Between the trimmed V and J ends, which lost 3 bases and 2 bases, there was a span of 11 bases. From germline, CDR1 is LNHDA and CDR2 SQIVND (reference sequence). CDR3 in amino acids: CASSMVRGTYEQYF. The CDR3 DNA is TGTGCCAGTAGTATGGTTCGGGGAACCTACGAGCAGTACTTC.

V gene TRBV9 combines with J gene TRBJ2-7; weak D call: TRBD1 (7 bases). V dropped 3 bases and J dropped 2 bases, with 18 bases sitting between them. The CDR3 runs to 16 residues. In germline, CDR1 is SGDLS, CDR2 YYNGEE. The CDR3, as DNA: TGTGCCAGCAGCGGAATAAAGGACAGGACTACCTACGAGCAGTACTTC. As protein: CASSGIKDRTTYEQYF.

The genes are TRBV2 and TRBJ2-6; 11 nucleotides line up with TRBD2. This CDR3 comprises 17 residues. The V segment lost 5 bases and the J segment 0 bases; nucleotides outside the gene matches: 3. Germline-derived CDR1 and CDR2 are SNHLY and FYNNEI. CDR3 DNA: TGTGCCAGCAGTTTAACTAGCGGGAGCTCTGGGGCCAACGTCCTGACTTTC. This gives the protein CASSLTSGSSGANVLTF.

This CDR3 reads CASSLGTANNQPQHF. The DNA of the CDR3 is TGTGCCAGCAGCTTAGGGACAGCTAACAATCAGCCCCAGCATTTT. The genes are TRBV7-2 and TRBJ1-5, with D maybe TRBD1 (6 bases). V shed 1 base and J shed 3 bases, with 10 bases lying between them. This CDR3 spans 15 amino acids. The germline gives CDR1 SGHTA, CDR2 FQGNSA.

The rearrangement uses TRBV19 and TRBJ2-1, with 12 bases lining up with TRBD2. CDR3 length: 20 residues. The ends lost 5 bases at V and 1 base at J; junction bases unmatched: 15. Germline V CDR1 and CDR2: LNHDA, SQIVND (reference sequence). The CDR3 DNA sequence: TGTGCCAGTAGTGCAGGGTATTCGGGACTAGCGGGTGATTCCTACAATGAGCAGTTCTTC. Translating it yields CASSAGYSGLAGDSYNEQFF.

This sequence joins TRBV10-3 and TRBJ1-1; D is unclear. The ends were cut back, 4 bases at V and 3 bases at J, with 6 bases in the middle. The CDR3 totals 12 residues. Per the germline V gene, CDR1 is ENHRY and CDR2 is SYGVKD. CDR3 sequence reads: CAISGSYTEAFF. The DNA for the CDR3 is TGTGCCATCAGTGGAAGTTACACTGAAGCTTTCTTT.

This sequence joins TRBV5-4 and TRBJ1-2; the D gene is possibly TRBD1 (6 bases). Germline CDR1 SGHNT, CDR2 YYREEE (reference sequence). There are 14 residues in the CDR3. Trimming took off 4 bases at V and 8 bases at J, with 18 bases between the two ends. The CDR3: CASSPRAGVRGYTF. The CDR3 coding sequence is TGTGCCAGCAGCCCTCGGGCAGGGGTTCGGGGCTACACCTTC.

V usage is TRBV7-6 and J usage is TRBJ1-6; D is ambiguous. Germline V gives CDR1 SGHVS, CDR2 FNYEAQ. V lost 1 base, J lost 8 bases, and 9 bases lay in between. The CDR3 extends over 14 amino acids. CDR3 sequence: CASSLGPADSPLHF. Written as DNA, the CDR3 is TGTGCCAGCAGCTTAGGACCGGCAGATTCACCCCTCCACTTT.

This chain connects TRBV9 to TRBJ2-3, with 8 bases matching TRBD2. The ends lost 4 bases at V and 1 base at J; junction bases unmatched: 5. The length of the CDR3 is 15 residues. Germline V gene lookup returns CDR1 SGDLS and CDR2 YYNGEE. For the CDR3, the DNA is TGTGCCAGCAGCTCAGAGCGGGGGCGCACAGATACGCAGTATTTT. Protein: CASSSERGRTDTQYF. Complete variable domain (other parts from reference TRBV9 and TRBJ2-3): DSGVTQTPKHLITATGQRVTLRCSPRSGDLSVYWYQQSLDQGLQFLIQYYNGEERAKGNILERFSAQQFPDLHSELNLSSLELGDSALYFCASSSERGRTDTQYFGPGTRLTVL.

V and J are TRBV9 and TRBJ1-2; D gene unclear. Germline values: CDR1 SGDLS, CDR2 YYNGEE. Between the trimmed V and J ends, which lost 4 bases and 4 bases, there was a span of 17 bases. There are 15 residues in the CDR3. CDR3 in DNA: TGTGCCAGCAGCTCCCAGGCCAGTAAGTCCTATGGCTACACCTTC. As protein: CASSSQASKSYGYTF.

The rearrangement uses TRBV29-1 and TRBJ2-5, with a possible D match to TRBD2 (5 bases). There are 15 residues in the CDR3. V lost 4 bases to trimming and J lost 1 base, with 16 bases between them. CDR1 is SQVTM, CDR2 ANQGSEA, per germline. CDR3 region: CSVVNPSGGQETQYF. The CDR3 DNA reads TGCAGCGTTGTTAACCCTAGTGGAGGCCAAGAGACCCAGTACTTC.

The CDR3 nucleotides read TGTGCCTGCCAAAATACAGGGGGTCAGCCCCAGCATTTT. Protein sequence: CACQNTGGQPQHF. The chain employs TRBV30 and TRBJ1-5, with 8 bases aligning to TRBD1. Germline loops: CDR1 GTSNPN, CDR2 SVGIG (reference sequence). Trimming cost V 6 bases and J 6 bases; bases outside gene matches: 7. CDR3 length equals 13 residues.

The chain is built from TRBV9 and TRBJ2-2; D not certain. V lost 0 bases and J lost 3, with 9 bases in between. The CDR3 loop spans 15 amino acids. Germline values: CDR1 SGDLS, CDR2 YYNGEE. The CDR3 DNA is TGTGCCAGCAGCGTAGATACAGTCCACACCGGGGAGCTGTTTTTT. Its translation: CASSVDTVHTGELFF. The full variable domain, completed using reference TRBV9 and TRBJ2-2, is DSGVTQTPKHLITATGQRVTLRCSPRSGDLSVYWYQQSLDQGLQFLIQYYNGEERAKGNILERFSAQQFPDLHSELNLSSLELGDSALYFCASSVDTVHTGELFFGEGSRLTVL.

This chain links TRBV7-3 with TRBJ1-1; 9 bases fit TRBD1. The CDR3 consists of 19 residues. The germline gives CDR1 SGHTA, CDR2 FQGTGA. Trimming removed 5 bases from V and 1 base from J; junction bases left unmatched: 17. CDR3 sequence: CASSRQPLGDRVKNTEAFF. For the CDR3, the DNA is TGTGCCAGCAGCCGGCAGCCGCTCGGGGACAGGGTGAAGAACACTGAAGCTTTCTTT. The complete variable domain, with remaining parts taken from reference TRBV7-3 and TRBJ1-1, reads GAGVSQTPSNKVTEKGKYVELRCDPISGHTALYWYRQSLGQGPEFLIYFQGTGAADDSGLPNDRFFAVRPEGSVSTLKIQRTERGDSAVYLCASSRQPLGDRVKNTEAFFGQGTRLTVV.

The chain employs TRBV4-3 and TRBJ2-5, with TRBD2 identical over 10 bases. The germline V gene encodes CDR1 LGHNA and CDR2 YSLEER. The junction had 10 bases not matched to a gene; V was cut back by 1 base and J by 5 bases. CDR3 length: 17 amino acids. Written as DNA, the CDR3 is TGCGCCAGCAGCCAAGTGGTAGCGGGGGGAGTTGCGGAGACCCAGTACTTC. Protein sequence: CASSQVVAGGVAETQYF.

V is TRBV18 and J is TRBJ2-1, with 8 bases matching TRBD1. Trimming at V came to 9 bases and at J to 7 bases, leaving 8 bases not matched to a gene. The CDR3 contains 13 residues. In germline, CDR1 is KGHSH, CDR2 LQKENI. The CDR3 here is CASKQTGENEQFF. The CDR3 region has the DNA TGTGCCAGTAAACAGACAGGGGAGAATGAGCAGTTCTTC.

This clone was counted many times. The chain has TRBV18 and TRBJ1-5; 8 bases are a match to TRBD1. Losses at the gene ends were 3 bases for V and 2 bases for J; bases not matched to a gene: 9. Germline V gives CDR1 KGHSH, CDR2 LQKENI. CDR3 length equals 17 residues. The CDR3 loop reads CASSPWFPGQGNQPQHF. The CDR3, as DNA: TGTGCCAGCTCACCTTGGTTTCCGGGACAGGGCAATCAGCCCCAGCATTTT.

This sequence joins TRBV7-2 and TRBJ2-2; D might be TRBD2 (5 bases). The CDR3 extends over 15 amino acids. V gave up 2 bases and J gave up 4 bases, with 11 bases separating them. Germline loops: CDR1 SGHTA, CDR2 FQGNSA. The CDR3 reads CASSLMRAATGELFF. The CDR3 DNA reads TGTGCCAGCAGCTTAATGAGGGCCGCCACCGGGGAGCTGTTTTTT. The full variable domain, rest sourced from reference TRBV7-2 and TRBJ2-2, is GAGVSQSPSNKVTEKGKDVELRCDPISGHTALYWYRQSLGQGLEFLIYFQGNSAPDKSGLPSDRFSAERTGGSVSTLTIQRTQQEDSAVYLCASSLMRAATGELFFGEGSRLTVL.

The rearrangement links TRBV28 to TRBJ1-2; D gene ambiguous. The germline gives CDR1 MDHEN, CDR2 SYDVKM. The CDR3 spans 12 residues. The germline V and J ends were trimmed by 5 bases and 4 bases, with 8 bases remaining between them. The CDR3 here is CASSQPPYGYTF. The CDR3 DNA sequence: TGTGCCAGCAGTCAACCTCCCTATGGCTACACCTTC.

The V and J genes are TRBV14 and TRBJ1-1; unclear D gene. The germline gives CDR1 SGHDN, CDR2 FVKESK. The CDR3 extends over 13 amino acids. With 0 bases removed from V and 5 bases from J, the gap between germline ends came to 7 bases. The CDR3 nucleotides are TGTGCCAGCAGCCAAGATCAGAATACTGAAGCTTTCTTT. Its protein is CASSQDQNTEAFF. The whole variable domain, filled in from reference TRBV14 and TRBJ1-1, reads EAGVTQFPSHSVIEKGQTVTLRCDPISGHDNLYWYRRVMGKEIKFLLHFVKESKQDESGMPNNRFLAERTGGTYSTLKVQPAELEDSGVYFCASSQDQNTEAFFGQGTRLTVV.

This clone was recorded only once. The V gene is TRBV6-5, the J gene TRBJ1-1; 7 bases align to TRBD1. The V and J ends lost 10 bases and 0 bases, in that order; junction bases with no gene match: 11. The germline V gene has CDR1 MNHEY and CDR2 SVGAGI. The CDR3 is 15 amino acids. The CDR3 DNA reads TGTGCCACCAGAGGGACAGCGGCGATGAACACTGAAGCTTTCTTT. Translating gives CATRGTAAMNTEAFF.